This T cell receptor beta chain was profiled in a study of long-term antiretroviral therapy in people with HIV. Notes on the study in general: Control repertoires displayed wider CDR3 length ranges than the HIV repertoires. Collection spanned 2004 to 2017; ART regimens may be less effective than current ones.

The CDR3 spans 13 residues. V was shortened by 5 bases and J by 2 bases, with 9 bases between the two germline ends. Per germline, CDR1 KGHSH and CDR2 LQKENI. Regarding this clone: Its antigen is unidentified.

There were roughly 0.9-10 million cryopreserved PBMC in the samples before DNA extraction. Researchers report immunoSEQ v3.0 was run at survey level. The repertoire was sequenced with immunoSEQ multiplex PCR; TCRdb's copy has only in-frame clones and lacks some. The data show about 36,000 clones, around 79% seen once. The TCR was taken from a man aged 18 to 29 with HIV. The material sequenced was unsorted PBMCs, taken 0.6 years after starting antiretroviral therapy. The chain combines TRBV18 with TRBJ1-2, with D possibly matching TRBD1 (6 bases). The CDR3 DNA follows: TGTGCCAGCTCAAGCGGACAGAACTATGGCTACACCTTC. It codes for CASSSGQNYGYTF.